These 20 T cell receptor beta chains were sequenced from one sample in a study of blood T cells in healthy people across ages. The authors ran a second PCR of roughly 6 to 12 cycles using a sample-barcoded 5' primer and a J-beta primer mix. TCRdb re-called the 5' RACE reads through MiXCR, storing one row per CDR3 protein. Of about 1.1 million distinct CDR3 sequences in the sample, roughly two fifths were seen once. Specimen: blood. The source is a man aged 18 to 30 in good health.

On this clonotype: One junction end disagrees with the germline gene, perhaps due to a read error. The J gene is TRBJ1-2, the V gene TRBV7-9, with a tentative D call TRBD1 (6 bases). Germline-derived CDR1 and CDR2 are SEHNR and FQNEAQ (reference sequence). This CDR3 region has 15 residues. CDR3 bases: TGTGCCAGCAGCTTAGCGCAGGGGTTAGGAGGTGGCTGCACCTTC. Its protein product is CASSLAQGLGGGCTF.

For this clonotype: A much larger clone is a single base away; this may be a read error. This chain links TRBV4-1 with TRBJ2-1, with 8 bases aligning to TRBD2. The CDR3 covers 14 residues. CDR1 MGHRA and CDR2 YSYEKL come from the germline V gene. The V gene end was trimmed by 8 bases and the J gene end by 4 bases; junction bases not matched to a gene: 7. The CDR3 sequence is CASAQLAVYNEQFF. CDR3 DNA sequence: TGCGCCAGCGCACAACTAGCGGTTTACAATGAGCAGTTCTTC.

Of note for this clonotype: One end of the junction does not line up with germline, which may come from a read error. The V call is TRBV28, the J call TRBJ1-2, with TRBD1 identical over 9 bases. CDR1 is MDHEN, CDR2 SYDVKM, per germline. The CDR3 runs to 14 residues. Here the CDR3 reads CASSGGTGFIGCTF. CDR3 bases: TGTGCCAGCAGTGGGGGGACAGGGTTCATTGGCTGCACCTTC.

This chain joins TRBV27 and TRBJ2-2; 10 bases agree with TRBD2. CDR3 length equals 19 residues. Trimming took 2 bases from V and 3 from J; bases not matched to a gene: 12. Germline V gives CDR1 MNHEY, CDR2 SMNVEV (reference sequence). Here the CDR3 reads CASSLDALAGGSDTGELFF. The CDR3 region has the DNA TGTGCCAGCAGTTTAGATGCTTTAGCGGGGGGCAGCGACACCGGGGAGCTGTTTTTT.

The chain has TRBV3-1 and TRBJ2-1, with D maybe TRBD2 (7 bases). Germline CDR1 and CDR2: LGHDT and YNNKEL (reference sequence). Trimming shortened V by 4 bases and J by 5 bases, and 12 bases separated the two germline ends. This CDR3 is 14 amino acids long. CDR3 loop: CASSRGGANNEQFF. The DNA for the CDR3 is TGTGCCAGCAGCCGTGGGGGGGCAAACAATGAGCAGTTCTTC.

V and J are TRBV13 and TRBJ1-3; possible D gene TRBD1, 6 bases. The V end was cut by 6 bases, the J end by 3 bases, with 15 bases between. The V gene's germline CDR1 is PRHDT and CDR2 FYEKMQ (reference sequence). This CDR3 region has 15 residues. In nucleotides, the CDR3 is TGTGCCAGCAGTTCAGGGGCTCTGGTTGGAAACACCATATATTTT. Protein product: CASSSGALVGNTIYF.

The CDR3 protein is CASSTRSGYTF. The CDR3 nucleotides are TGTGCCAGCAGCACCAGGTCTGGCTACACCTTC. The rearrangement uses TRBV7-9 and TRBJ1-2; D remains unclear. The CDR3 runs to 11 residues. V was clipped by 5 bases and J by 7 bases, with 8 bases between them. CDR1 and CDR2 (germline): SEHNR, FQNEAQ (reference sequence).

The V and J genes are TRBV2 and TRBJ1-2; TRBD1 aligns across 11 bases. CDR1 and CDR2 (germline): SNHLY, FYNNEI. The trim removed 6 bases at V and 8 bases at J, leaving 8 bases unmatched. The CDR3 is made up of 14 amino acids. The CDR3 nucleotides read TGTGCCAGCAGGGGGACAGGGGGTTCTGGAGGCTACACCTTC. Translation gives CASRGTGGSGGYTF.

The chain links TRBV5-1 to TRBJ2-2; a possible D gene is TRBD2 (5 bases). The CDR3 runs 16 residues. Trimming left V 1 base short and J 3 bases short, with 13 bases between. From germline, CDR1 is SGHRS and CDR2 YFSETQ. CDR3 amino acids: CASSLRASLYTGELFF. Here the CDR3 DNA reads TGCGCCAGCAGCTTGCGGGCTAGCCTCTACACCGGGGAGCTGTTTTTT.

The rearrangement joins TRBV6-2 or TRBV6-3 to TRBJ2-7; 11 nucleotides match TRBD1. With 6 bases clipped from V and 9 bases from J, the junction kept 7 bases outside the gene matches. Germline assignment: CDR1 MNHEY and CDR2 SVGEGT. This CDR3 has 13 residues. The chain's CDR3 is CASRPGTGGWQYF. The CDR3 nucleotides are TGTGCCAGCAGGCCCGGGACAGGGGGTTGGCAGTACTTC.

This clonotype has a handful of counts. The chain has TRBV7-8 and TRBJ2-1; D unresolved. This CDR3 region has 13 residues. The V end lost 4 bases, the J end lost 5 bases, and 9 bases lay between the germline ends. Germline values: CDR1 SGHVS, CDR2 FQNEAQ. The CDR3 protein is CASSYDTNNEQFF. In DNA form, the CDR3 reads TGTGCCAGCAGCTATGACACCAACAATGAGCAGTTCTTC. Together with reference TRBV7-8 and TRBJ2-1, the CDR3 gives the full variable domain: GAGVSQSPRYKVAKRGQDVALRCDPISGHVSLFWYQQALGQGPEFLTYFQNEAQLDKSGLPSDRFFAERPEGSVSTLKIQRTQQEDSAVYLCASSYDTNNEQFFGPGTRLTVL.

This clonotype occurred a few times. The chain has TRBV28 and TRBJ1-5; a possible D gene is TRBD1 (6 bases). Germline CDR1 reads MDHEN; CDR2 reads SYDVKM. V lost 3 bases and J 3 bases, leaving 9 bases between the germline ends. This CDR3 has 14 residues. The DNA for the CDR3 is TGTGCCAGCAGTTTCGACAGGACCAATCAGCCCCAGCATTTT. Translation gives CASSFDRTNQPQHF. Full variable domain (remainder filled in from reference TRBV28 and TRBJ1-5): DVKVTQSSRYLVKRTGEKVFLECVQDMDHENMFWYRQDPGLGLRLIYFSYDVKMKEKGDIPEGYSVSREKKERFSLILESASTNQTSMYLCASSFDRTNQPQHFGDGTRLSIL.

The V and J genes are TRBV3-1 and TRBJ2-5; possible D gene TRBD2, 7 bases. The V end was cut by 4 bases, the J end by 2 bases, with 20 bases between. The CDR3 has 17 amino acids. Per the germline V gene, CDR1 is LGHDT and CDR2 is YNNKEL (reference sequence). This chain's CDR3 is CASSPLRWRGPQETQYF. In DNA form, the CDR3 reads TGTGCCAGCAGCCCCCTCAGGTGGCGGGGGCCGCAAGAGACCCAGTACTTC.

This chain links TRBV30 with TRBJ1-1, with D maybe TRBD1 (6 bases). The CDR3 runs to 14 residues. V lost 3 bases to trimming and J lost 4 bases, with 15 bases between them. Per the germline V gene, CDR1 is GTSNPN and CDR2 is SVGIG (reference sequence). CDR3 coding DNA: TGTGCCTGGAGGGACAGTTGGGGGCTCACTGAAGCTTTCTTT. It translates to CAWRDSWGLTEAFF.

This clonotype was seen a few times. The chain couples TRBV4-1 to TRBJ1-2, with unresolved D. The V end lost 1 base, the J end lost 4 bases, and 7 bases lay between the germline ends. Germline loops: CDR1 MGHRA, CDR2 YSYEKL. The CDR3 has 13 residues. The chain's CDR3 is CASSQADGYGYTF. DNA of the CDR3: TGCGCCAGCAGCCAAGCCGACGGCTATGGCTACACCTTC.

CDR3 nucleotides: TGTGCCAGCAGTCCTCAGGGGCCTGCCTATGGCTACACCTTC. Translated: CASSPQGPAYGYTF. The rearrangement links TRBV2 to TRBJ1-2; D is possibly TRBD1 (6 bases). CDR1 is SNHLY and CDR2 is FYNNEI in the germline V gene. The CDR3 has 14 amino acids. V lost 5 bases and J 4 bases, leaving 14 bases between the germline ends.

The J gene is TRBJ1-2, the V gene TRBV7-2; a weak D match, TRBD1 (5 bases). The CDR3 extends over 15 amino acids. CDR1 is SGHTA and CDR2 is FQGNSA in the germline V gene. Trimming removed 1 base at V and 2 bases at J, with 11 bases between. CDR3: CASSLGAGKNYGYTF. The DNA for the CDR3 is TGTGCCAGCAGCTTAGGGGCAGGGAAAAACTATGGCTACACCTTC.

This sequence joins TRBV5-1 and TRBJ2-3, with 7 bases that match TRBD1. The V segment lost 3 bases and the J segment 2 bases; nucleotides outside the gene matches: 6. Germline V gene data show CDR1 as SGHRS and CDR2 as YFSETQ. The CDR3 covers 15 residues. The CDR3 loop is CASSSQQGVTDTQYF. CDR3 in DNA: TGCGCCAGCAGCTCTCAGCAGGGGGTCACAGATACGCAGTATTTT.

This clonotype came up once. The V gene is TRBV12-3 or TRBV12-4, the J gene TRBJ1-2; D possibly corresponds to TRBD1 (5 bases). V was pared by 6 bases and J by 5 bases, with 10 bases between. The CDR3 extends over 12 amino acids. DNA for the CDR3: TGTGCCAGCAGATTGACAGATTATGGCTACACCTTC. Translated, it gives CASRLTDYGYTF.

This clonotype came up many times. The rearrangement joins TRBV4-3 to TRBJ2-3; 16 nucleotides align to TRBD2. In germline, CDR1 is LGHNA, CDR2 YSLEER. This CDR3 comprises 18 residues. The trim removed 4 bases at V and 0 bases at J, leaving 4 bases unmatched. The CDR3: CASSPGLAGGPSTDTQYF. The CDR3 DNA follows: TGCGCCAGCAGCCCGGGACTAGCGGGGGGGCCTAGCACAGATACGCAGTATTTT.